The TCR beta chain described here comes from a study of blood T cells in healthy people across ages. Looking at the study overall: There was about one barcoded beta molecule captured by template switching per two T cells. Whole-study results and caveats: Older age coincided with a roughly linear decline in TCR beta diversity per million T cells.

Primers used in a second PCR of roughly 7 to 12 cycles were a sample-barcoded 5' primer and a J-beta primer mix. TCRdb reprocessed the 5' RACE reads via MiXCR and lists one record per CDR3 protein. The table has 1.5 million to 2 million distinct CDR3 sequences, 28% seen once. The sample providers were healthy Caucasian people from Russia, aged roughly 6 to 95. PBMCs were isolated at a quantity of at least 7 million per sample. This clonotype occurred a few times. Antigen unknown. Per germline, CDR1 SQVTM and CDR2 ANQGSEA. The V segment lost 4 bases and the J segment 9 bases; nucleotides outside the gene matches: 8. The CDR3 loop spans 13 amino acids.

The rearrangement joins TRBV29-1 to TRBJ2-1; 8 positions agree with TRBD1. The sequence came from a woman in her twenties or thirties in good health. The specimen sequenced was blood. This CDR3 is CSVAGGLGTEQFF. Here the CDR3 DNA reads TGCAGCGTTGCAGGGGGCTTAGGCACTGAGCAGTTCTTC.